This TCR beta chain was identified during a study of shared clonotypes between healthy human individuals. TCRdb's table, derived via immunoSEQ multiplex PCR, lists solely in-frame clones and lacks some. Altogether roughly 1,100,000 clones are present, about 74% being singletons, with the ten largest covering roughly 1.5%. The trim removed 5 bases at V and 5 bases at J, leaving 8 bases unmatched. Germline V gene lookup returns CDR1 SEHNR and CDR2 FQNEAQ (reference sequence). This CDR3 contains 15 residues. This receptor was taken from a young man in good health. The chain is built from TRBV7-9 and TRBJ2-5; 10 bases are a match to TRBD1. Sample: memory CD4+ T cells sorted from blood. Subset specified: CD45RA-negative fraction. CDR3 loop: CASSTWDRGFETQYF. The CDR3, as DNA: TGTGCCAGCAGCACCTGGGACAGGGGCTTCGAGACCCAGTACTTC. The full variable domain, completed using reference TRBV7-9 and TRBJ2-5, is DTGVSQNPRHKITKRGQNVTFRCDPISEHNRLYWYRQTLGQGPEFLTYFQNEAQLEKSRLLSDRFSAERPKGSFSTLEIQRTEQGDSAMYLCASSTWDRGFETQYFGPGTRLLVL.